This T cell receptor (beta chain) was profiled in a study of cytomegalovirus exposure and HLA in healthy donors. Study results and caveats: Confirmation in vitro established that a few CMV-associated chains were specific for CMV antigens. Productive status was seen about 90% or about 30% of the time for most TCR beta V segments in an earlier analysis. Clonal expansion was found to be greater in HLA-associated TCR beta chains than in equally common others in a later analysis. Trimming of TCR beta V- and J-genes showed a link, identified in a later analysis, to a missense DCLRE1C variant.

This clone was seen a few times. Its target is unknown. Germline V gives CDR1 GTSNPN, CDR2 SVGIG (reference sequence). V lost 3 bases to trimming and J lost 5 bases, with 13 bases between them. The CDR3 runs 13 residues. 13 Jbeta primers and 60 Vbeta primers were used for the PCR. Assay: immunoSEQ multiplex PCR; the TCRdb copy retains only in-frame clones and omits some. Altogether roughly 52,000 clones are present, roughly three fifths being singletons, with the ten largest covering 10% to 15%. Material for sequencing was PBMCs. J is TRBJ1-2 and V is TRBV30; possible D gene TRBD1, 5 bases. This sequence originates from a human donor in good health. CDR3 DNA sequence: TGTGCCTGGAGCTCCAGGGCCCGATATGGCTACACCTTC. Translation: CAWSSRARYGYTF.